The clone carrying this TCR beta chain was detected only a few times. Antigen specificity is unknown. Trimming cost V 0 bases and J 5 bases; bases outside gene matches: 2. The germline V gene encodes CDR1 LGHDT and CDR2 YNNKEL (reference sequence). This CDR3 spans 14 amino acids. This sample was taken from a study of CD8 T cells in ankylosing spondylitis. TCRdb independently ran MiXCR on the 5' RACE reads; one entry per CDR3 protein. In the table there are 350,000 to 550,000 distinct CDR3 sequences, around 26% of which are singletons. Findings and caveats of the study: Ankylosing spondylitis blood appeared to be characterized by a TCR beta motif of eight highly homologous variants.

The sequenced sample consisted of blood, either unsorted or a sorted T cell fraction (not recorded which). This receptor was obtained from a male donor with ankylosing spondylitis. This sequence joins TRBV3-1 and TRBJ2-5; TRBD2 matches 8 bases. This chain's CDR3 is CASSQDTSGETQYF. The DNA of the CDR3 is TGTGCCAGCAGCCAAGATACTAGCGGCGAGACCCAGTACTTC.